The T cell receptor (beta chain) described here comes from a study of CD8+CD57+ T cells in acquired aplastic anemia. The wider study: DNA per sorted CD4+ or CD8+ sample ranged roughly 0.18 to 30 ug, averaging roughly 3.2 ug. The average read count for CD4+ cells in healthy donors was about 10 million.

CDR1 is SNHLY, CDR2 FYNNEI, per germline. This CDR3 region has 15 residues. V lost 6 bases to trimming and J lost 6 bases; unmatched junction nucleotides: 9. The study profiled TCR beta VDJ and CDR3 using genomic DNA as template. One entry per CDR3 protein, called by TCRdb with MiXCR from the reads. The sample lists about 200,000 distinct CDR3 sequences, 30% to 40% seen once, with around 1.1% in the top ten. This clonotype was picked up many times. The chain employs TRBV2 and TRBJ2-1; the match to TRBD2 covers 9 bases. This receptor was obtained from a human donor in good health, serving as a control. The sequenced sample consisted of sorted CD4+, CD8+, or CD8+CD57+ T cells (not recorded which) from PBMCs. DNA of the CDR3: TGTGCCAGCAGGTCCCTAGCGGGGAAGCTCAATGAGCAGTTCTTC. It yields the protein CASRSLAGKLNEQFF.